This T cell receptor (beta chain) was identified during a study of T-cell memory formation after mild COVID-19 (TCRdb year 2021). Concerning the study at large: Most TCR sequence clusters were specific to one of the two donors. Longitudinal TCRalpha and TCRbeta repertoire sequencing tracked T-cell clones expanding and contracting after mild COVID-19 in two donors. Two young, previously healthy adult volunteers made up the cohort, one male and one female. Study-wide conclusions, independent of this receptor: Only a couple of mild cases were covered in the study, and larger cohorts including severe cases with pre-infection samples were considered necessary. Contracting CD4+ clones were located mainly in the CM and EM memory subsets, whereas CD8+ clones were found to be enriched in EMRA. SARS-CoV-2 specificity of the second-wave clones peaking on day 37 was not confirmed. From day 15 to 85, contracting clones showed balanced CD4/CD8 phenotypes, whereas a second wave of clones that expanded from day 15 to 37 leaned towards CD4+. The detection of some responding clones in pre-infection memory suggests that pre-existing cross-reactive memory T cells joined the SARS-CoV-2 response.

TCRdb lists the instrument as Illumina NovaSeq 6000. Using 5'RACE with constant-segment primers, TCRalpha and TCRbeta cDNA libraries were constructed, with sample barcodes and unique molecular identifiers added in the process. Trizol reagent was used to extract RNA from every sample. Amplification of the libraries took two PCR steps, and the second step added a second sample barcode plus Illumina TruSeq adapters. Libraries were sequenced on an Illumina NovaSeq with 2 x 150 bp paired-end reads. Per the source publication's procedure: With migec v1.2.7, reads were demultiplexed and then collapsed into UMI-guided consensus sequences. Using mixcr v2.1.11, the UMI consensuses were aligned to TRA and TRB V and J templates and assembled into clonotypes. Expanded or contracted clonotypes were those called significant by both edgeR and NoisET, with noise models trained on biological replicates. For edgeR calls, the thresholds were a false discovery rate-adjusted p below 0.01 and a log2 fold-change of 1. PCA with hierarchical clustering of max-normalized trajectories of the 1000 most abundant clonotypes was used as exploratory dynamics analysis. The CD4 or CD8 phenotype of responding clones was assigned using the separately sequenced CD4+ and CD8+ repertoires. Starting from the raw public reads, TCRdb applied fastp trimming at Q25, assembled clones with MiXCR and retained in-frame beta chains. Entries that share a CDR3 protein sequence are merged under the most common genes and DNA. TCRdb, not the original authors, processed these V and J calls. This sample has around 500,000 distinct CDR3 sequences in its table, and roughly 18% of those were observed once. The top ten constitute 9% to 15% of the sample.

The CDR3 starts with the cysteine, ends with the phenylalanine, and has 13 residues. Only the CDR3 DNA is retained, 39 bases long and in frame from the first base. Trimming removed 4 bases from V and 3 bases from J, leaving 10 bases between the germline ends. The germline V gene (reference sequence) sets CDR1 to SGHNT and CDR2 to YYREEE. Points on this clonotype: Its antigen target is currently unknown. No per-base quality is available; no much larger clone lies one base away.

Ficoll-Paque density gradient centrifugation was the method used to isolate PBMCs. Sequencing input: PBMCs or a T cell subset sorted from them (not recorded which). This clonotype was sampled from an adult woman who had mild COVID-19 (a few samples of this study predate the infection). The sample titles of this study are shuffled in the database, so cell type and time point are left out; the donor was told from shared clones. The chain couples TRBV5-4 to TRBJ1-2; the D segment could be TRBD1, given 5 matching bases. The CDR3 loop reads CASSPTEDYGYTF. DNA sequence: TGTGCCAGCAGCCCGACAGAGGACTATGGCTACACCTTC.